The rows below give T cell receptor beta chains drawn from one sample of a study of T cell responses to AZD1222 COVID-19 vaccine. Profiling relied on immunoSEQ multiplex PCR, and the TCRdb table lists in-frame clones only, not all of them. Of 45,000 to 70,000 clones listed, approximately 83% are singletons. Sequenced material: peripheral blood, taken on day 0 of AZD1222 vaccination. These receptors all stem from an adult in good health. Both conserved end residues are part of each CDR3. Fields, in order: D gene, V gene, J gene, clone size, CDR3 DNA, CDR3 protein. The D gene is left open where the match is weak. The size of a clone is reported for some rows only, either as once, few or many, or as a class for expanded clones.

d_call: .; v_call: TRBV21-1; j_call: TRBJ1-2; clone_size: .; cdr3_nt: TGTGCCAGCAGCAAGATGGGGAGTTACACCTTC; cdr3_aa: CASSKMGSYTF
d_call: TRBD1; v_call: TRBV5-1; j_call: TRBJ1-4; clone_size: .; cdr3_nt: TGCGCCAGCAGCCCCAGGGGGATACTTGCAACTAATGAAAAACTGTTTTTT; cdr3_aa: CASSPRGILATNEKLFF
d_call: TRBD2; v_call: TRBV28; j_call: TRBJ2-5; clone_size: once; cdr3_nt: TGTGCCAGCAGTTTAGAAGCGGGAGGTTTGGGGGAGACCCAGTACTTC; cdr3_aa: CASSLEAGGLGETQYF
d_call: .; v_call: TRBV29-1; j_call: TRBJ1-3; clone_size: .; cdr3_nt: TGCAGCGTAGAATCGACAGGAAGGGACACCATATATTTT; cdr3_aa: CSVESTGRDTIYF
d_call: TRBD1; v_call: TRBV7-3; j_call: TRBJ2-5; clone_size: .; cdr3_nt: TGTGCCAGCAGCCCCCGACAGGGAGCGACCCAGTACTTC; cdr3_aa: CASSPRQGATQYF
d_call: TRBD1; v_call: TRBV5-1; j_call: TRBJ1-5; clone_size: .; cdr3_nt: TGCGCCAGCAGCTTGGCAGGGGGTGGTCAGCCCCAGCATTTT; cdr3_aa: CASSLAGGGQPQHF
d_call: .; v_call: TRBV29-1; j_call: TRBJ2-3; clone_size: .; cdr3_nt: TGCAGCGTTGGATCGAAGAGTAGCACAGATACGCAGTATTTT; cdr3_aa: CSVGSKSSTDTQYF
d_call: .; v_call: TRBV18; j_call: TRBJ1-2; clone_size: .; cdr3_nt: TGTGCCAGCTCAACAAGCCTGGATGGGTACGATCGTGGCTACACCTTC; cdr3_aa: CASSTSLDGYDRGYTF
d_call: TRBD2; v_call: TRBV28; j_call: TRBJ2-1; clone_size: .; cdr3_nt: TGTGCCAGCAGAACCCCCGGGACTAGCTCCTACAATGAGCAGTTCTTC; cdr3_aa: CASRTPGTSSYNEQFF
d_call: .; v_call: TRBV7-8; j_call: TRBJ1-5; clone_size: .; cdr3_nt: TGTGCCAGCAGCTTAGCAGCAGTTGCCATCCGCAATCAGCCCCAGCATTTT; cdr3_aa: CASSLAAVAIRNQPQHF
d_call: .; v_call: TRBV6-5; j_call: TRBJ1-4; clone_size: .; cdr3_nt: TGTGCCAGCAGTTACTCGACCCCGAGGAGGGAAAAACTGTTTTTT; cdr3_aa: CASSYSTPRREKLFF
d_call: .; v_call: TRBV9; j_call: TRBJ1-2; clone_size: .; cdr3_nt: TGTGCCAGCAGCGCGCTGGGAGCTAACTATGGCTACACCTTC; cdr3_aa: CASSALGANYGYTF